These 17 T cell receptor beta chains were all obtained from the same sample, sequenced in a study of blood T cell repertoires in COVID-19. Produced via immunoSEQ multiplex PCR; TCRdb's table is partial and in-frame only. There are over 120,000 clones in the sample; about 79% occur only once, and roughly a tenth lies in the top ten. The specimen was peripheral blood. All receptors derive from a man in his sixties with active or convalescent COVID-19.

The V and J genes are TRBV6-2 or TRBV6-3 and TRBJ1-1; D is unclear. Trimming stripped 0 bases from V and 5 bases from J, with 13 bases between. Germline V gene lookup returns CDR1 MNHEY and CDR2 SVGEGT. The CDR3 is 15 amino acids. The CDR3 region is CASSYSPLTSTEAFF. For the CDR3, the DNA is TGTGCCAGCAGTTACTCTCCCTTGACAAGTACTGAAGCTTTCTTT.

The genes are TRBV18 and TRBJ2-5, with 9 bases aligning to TRBD1. The CDR3 has 15 residues. V gave up 4 bases and J gave up 1 base; unmatched junction bases: 4. Germline V lookup: CDR1 KGHSH, CDR2 LQKENI. This CDR3 is CASSLNRGPQETQYF. As DNA, the CDR3 is TGTGCCAGCTCACTAAACAGGGGGCCCCAAGAGACCCAGTACTTC.

This chain joins TRBV27 and TRBJ2-2, with 7 positions matching TRBD1. The CDR3 loop spans 16 amino acids. With 0 bases clipped from V and 10 bases from J, the junction kept 11 bases outside the gene matches. Germline CDR1 reads MNHEY; CDR2 reads SMNVEV (reference sequence). The CDR3 loop is CASSLSKGARTAELFF. CDR3 DNA: TGTGCCAGCAGTTTATCAAAGGGGGCGCGGACGGCGGAGCTGTTTTTT.

This chain uses TRBV27 with TRBJ1-2; D not certain. The V gene lost 6 bases and the J gene lost 4 bases, with 15 bases spanning the gap. The CDR3 is 14 amino acids. Germline lookup yields CDR1 MNHEY and CDR2 SMNVEV (reference sequence). In DNA form, the CDR3 reads TGTGCCAGCAGCCCGAGGTCCGAGGGCTATGGCTACACCTTC. It yields the protein CASSPRSEGYGYTF.

This clone was seen once. The chain joins TRBV2 to TRBJ1-1, with 7 nucleotides matching TRBD1. The trim removed 6 bases at V and 4 bases at J, leaving 11 bases unmatched. There are 15 residues in the CDR3. CDR1 SNHLY and CDR2 FYNNEI come from the germline V gene. The chain's CDR3 is CASRDPQGVGTEAFF. The CDR3 nucleotides are TGTGCCAGCAGGGATCCCCAGGGGGTAGGCACTGAAGCTTTCTTT. The full variable domain, its missing parts supplied by reference TRBV2 and TRBJ1-1, is EPEVTQTPSHQVTQMGQEVILRCVPISNHLYFYWYRQILGQKVEFLVSFYNNEISEKSEIFDDQFSVERPDGSNFTLKIRSTKLEDSAMYFCASRDPQGVGTEAFFGQGTRLTVV.

The J gene is TRBJ2-5, the V gene TRBV7-2; D is perhaps TRBD1 (6 bases). CDR1 and CDR2 from the germline V gene are SGHTA and FQGNSA. The CDR3 extends over 17 amino acids. V was cut by 2 bases and J by 5 bases, with 21 bases left in between. CDR3 sequence reads: CASSLIMGAEVGETQYF. The CDR3, as DNA: TGTGCCAGCAGCTTAATTATGGGGGCAGAAGTTGGGGAGACCCAGTACTTC.

The table lists this clone with a count of one. V gene TRBV9 combines with J gene TRBJ2-1; weak D call: TRBD1 (6 bases). The CDR3 covers 16 residues. The V gene's germline CDR1 is SGDLS and CDR2 YYNGEE. Trimming pared 4 bases from V and 3 bases from J, leaving 17 bases between. CDR3: CASSQGSGQGYNEQFF. The CDR3 nucleotides are TGTGCCAGCAGCCAGGGATCGGGACAAGGCTACAATGAGCAGTTCTTC.

The chain employs TRBV11-3 and TRBJ2-3; D not certain. Germline V gene sequence: CDR1 SGHNT, CDR2 YENEEA. The CDR3 has 14 residues. V lost 3 bases and J 0 bases, leaving 7 bases between the germline ends. The CDR3 DNA follows: TGTGCCAGCAGCTTCTTATTAAGCACAGATACGCAGTATTTT. Its translation is CASSFLLSTDTQYF.

The rearrangement links TRBV7-9 to TRBJ2-7; a possible D gene is TRBD1 (6 bases). Trimming shortened V by 5 bases and J by 4 bases, and 18 bases separated the two germline ends. CDR1 and CDR2 (germline): SEHNR, FQNEAQ (reference sequence). This CDR3 has 15 amino acids. In DNA, the CDR3 is TGTGCCAGCAGCGCTATGACAGGTCTCGGGTACGAGCAGTACTTC. It yields the protein CASSAMTGLGYEQYF.

The chain employs TRBV9 and TRBJ1-1; possible D gene TRBD1, 6 bases. There are 15 residues in the CDR3. Trimming took 1 base from V and 1 from J, leaving 11 bases between them. Looked up from germline, CDR1 is SGDLS and CDR2 is YYNGEE. The CDR3 spells CASSVKARGNTEAFF. Here the CDR3 DNA reads TGTGCCAGCAGCGTAAAGGCCAGGGGGAACACTGAAGCTTTCTTT.

This chain links TRBV5-8 with TRBJ2-3, with 10 bases matching TRBD1. Losses at the gene ends were 0 bases for V and 9 bases for J; bases not matched to a gene: 4. Germline values: CDR1 SGHTS, CDR2 YDEGEE. CDR3 length: 14 residues. The CDR3 is CASSLVGTGETQYF. The CDR3 DNA reads as TGTGCCAGCAGCTTGGTGGGGACAGGGGAAACGCAGTATTTT.

This rearrangement joins TRBV7-2 to TRBJ2-3; a possible D gene is TRBD2 (6 bases). This CDR3 is 14 amino acids long. Trimming pared 5 bases from V and 5 bases from J, leaving 14 bases between. Looked up from germline, CDR1 is SGHTA and CDR2 is FQGNSA. For the CDR3, the DNA is TGTGCCAGCAGCGAACCGGCCGGGGGAGATACGCAGTATTTT. Translating it yields CASSEPAGGDTQYF.

The CDR3 here is CASSESTNHAYNEQFF. The CDR3 coding sequence is TGTGCCAGCAGTGAGTCAACAAATCATGCCTACAATGAGCAGTTCTTC. The chain combines TRBV2 with TRBJ2-1; D is unresolved. This CDR3 contains 16 residues. The V gene's germline CDR1 is SNHLY and CDR2 FYNNEI. Deletions cut 3 bases from V and 2 bases from J, with 14 bases between.

J is TRBJ1-1 and V is TRBV11-3; 8 nucleotides line up with TRBD1. CDR1 and CDR2 from the germline V gene are SGHNT and YENEEA. CDR3 length: 14 amino acids. The ends lost 4 bases at V and 3 bases at J; junction bases unmatched: 4. The CDR3 loop reads CASSSMTGDTEAFF. The DNA of the CDR3 is TGTGCCAGCAGCTCGATGACAGGGGACACTGAAGCTTTCTTT.

V is TRBV28 and J is TRBJ1-6, with D unclear. Trimming removed 10 bases at V and 6 bases at J, with 16 bases between. CDR1 MDHEN and CDR2 SYDVKM come from the germline V gene. CDR3 length equals 14 residues. The CDR3: CANQGGEINSPLHF. As DNA, the CDR3 is TGTGCCAACCAAGGCGGGGAGATTAATTCACCCCTCCACTTT.

This chain connects TRBV9 to TRBJ2-3; 7 positions agree with TRBD1. J was trimmed by 0 bases and V by 3 bases; bases with no gene match: 4. CDR1 is SGDLS and CDR2 is YYNGEE in the germline V gene. CDR3 length equals 15 residues. In nucleotides, the CDR3 is TGTGCCAGCAGCGATGACAGGGCTAGCACAGATACGCAGTATTTT. Protein: CASSDDRASTDTQYF.

This clone has more than one count but fewer than ten. This chain uses TRBV6-2 or TRBV6-3 with TRBJ1-2; 10 bases map to TRBD1. The V and J ends lost 1 base and 3 bases, in that order; junction bases with no gene match: 2. This CDR3 is 15 amino acids long. Looked up from germline, CDR1 is MNHEY and CDR2 is SVGEGT. The CDR3 bases are TGTGCCAGCAGTTACTTGACAGGGGGCTACTATGGCTACACCTTC. This sequence encodes CASSYLTGGYYGYTF.